One and the same sample provided the 8 T cell receptor beta chains below, sequenced in a study of T cell repertoires in cytomegalovirus infection. One entry per CDR3 protein results from TCRdb running MiXCR on the reads. The top ten clones hold 18% of a sample with hundreds of thousands of distinct CDR3 sequences, around 31% of them seen once. No cognate antigen is known for these TCRs. Sequencing used cultured PBMCs, obtained from culture after CMV antigen stimulation. These receptors all stem from a human donor in good health (CMV status not recorded). Some clones in this sample may be carry-over from other donors' samples.

The sample holds many counts of this clonotype. CDR3 coding DNA: TGTGCCAGCAGCCTCGCACTACTAGCGGGGGGATTTAATGAGCAGTTCTTC. Amino acids: CASSLALLAGGFNEQFF. The V call is TRBV7-2, the J call TRBJ2-1, with TRBD2 identical over 12 bases. The CDR3 loop spans 17 amino acids. The V gene end was trimmed by 5 bases and the J gene end by 7 bases; junction bases not matched to a gene: 12. Germline CDR1 and CDR2: SGHTA and FQGNSA.

This clonotype was seen more than once but under ten times. V and J are TRBV7-9 and TRBJ2-5; a weak D match, TRBD1 (6 bases). Germline-derived CDR1 and CDR2 are SEHNR and FQNEAQ (reference sequence). The V end lost 5 bases, the J end lost 4 bases, and 23 bases lay between the germline ends. CDR3 length equals 17 residues. CDR3 loop: CASSNIGAQGFGETQYF. The CDR3 nucleotides read TGTGCCAGCAGCAACATTGGAGCCCAGGGGTTTGGAGAGACCCAGTACTTC.

Worth noting for this clonotype: A much larger clonotype is one base distant, so this may be a read error. This sequence joins TRBV7-8 and TRBJ2-3; D unresolved. The CDR3 is 12 amino acids. Per germline, CDR1 SGHVS and CDR2 FQNEAQ. V lost 9 bases, J lost 13 bases, and 20 bases lay in between. This CDR3 reads CARSPDLWAKYF. The CDR3 DNA is TGTGCCAGAAGCCCAGACTTGTGGGCAAAGTATTTT.

This clonotype showed up just a few times. The CDR3, as DNA: TGTGCCAGCCGGCCTTCAGGGAGCGGCTACACCTTC. This codes for CASRPSGSGYTF. The V call is TRBV12-3 or TRBV12-4, the J call TRBJ1-2; tentative D call: TRBD1 (5 bases). The CDR3 is 12 amino acids. Trimming took 8 bases from V and 8 from J, leaving 15 bases between them.

The CDR3 sequence: CSAPQKPRPDTQYF. The CDR3 DNA reads TGCAGTGCTCCTCAAAAGCCTAGGCCAGATACGCAGTATTTT. The V call is TRBV20-1, the J call TRBJ2-3; D gene ambiguous. CDR1 and CDR2 from the germline V gene are DFQATT and SNEGSKA (reference sequence). Deletions cut 5 bases from V and 4 bases from J, with 16 bases between. This CDR3 region has 14 residues.

This clonotype was recorded a few times. The V gene is TRBV30, the J gene TRBJ1-1, with D hard to call. V shed 1 base and J shed 5 bases, with 11 bases lying between them. Looked up from germline, CDR1 is GTSNPN and CDR2 is SVGIG (reference sequence). The CDR3 is 13 amino acids. The CDR3 here is CAWSGGWSTEAFF. CDR3 coding DNA: TGTGCCTGGAGTGGAGGCTGGAGTACTGAAGCTTTCTTT.

A note on this clonotype: A much larger clone sits a single nucleotide away, making a read error possible. The CDR3 region is CASSKQLTDTQYF. In DNA, the CDR3 is TGTGCCAGCAGCAAACAGCTCACAGATACGCAGTATTTT. The chain has TRBV28 and TRBJ2-3, with D uncertain. The CDR3 length is 13 residues. The germline V and J ends were trimmed by 6 bases and 2 bases, with 9 bases remaining between them. The germline CDR1 and CDR2 sequences are MDHEN and SYDVKM.

This clonotype appeared many times. CDR3 sequence reads: CASTTRPNGYTF. CDR3 bases: TGTGCCAGCACCACCCGGCCGAATGGCTACACCTTC. The chain is built from TRBV7-2 and TRBJ1-2; D is uncertain. This CDR3 has 12 amino acids. The V and J ends lost 7 bases and 6 bases respectively, with 12 bases between them. Germline V gene sequence: CDR1 SGHTA, CDR2 FQGNSA.